The rows below give T cell receptor beta chains drawn from one sample of a study of prognosis after radiotherapy for stage I lung cancer. TCRdb itself ran the multiplex PCR reads through MiXCR, one entry per CDR3 protein. The table has 11,000 to 15,000 distinct CDR3 sequences, 30% to 40% seen once; the top ten hold 41%. The material was PBMCs, obtained before or after stereotactic body radiation therapy (not recorded which). Every receptor here comes from a donor aged 50 or older with non-small cell lung cancer. Both conserved end residues are part of each CDR3. The D gene is left open where the match is weak. Clone size is shown for a subset of rows, as once, few, many or a class of expanded clone.

TRBJ2-2	TRBV30	-	TRBD2	CAWRMAGANTGELFF	TGTGCCTGGAGGATGGCGGGAGCGAACACCGGGGAGCTGTTTTTT
TRBJ2-1	TRBV6-1	-	-	CASRGGGNEQFF	TGTGCCAGCAGGGGAGGGGGGAATGAGCAGTTCTTC
TRBJ1-3	TRBV20-1	many	TRBD1	CSASDDRASGNTIYF	TGCAGTGCTAGCGATGACAGGGCCTCTGGAAACACCATATATTTT
TRBJ2-2	TRBV7-9	many	-	CASSSILGELFF	TGTGCCAGCAGCTCCATTCTCGGGGAGCTGTTTTTT
TRBJ1-3	TRBV19	many	-	CASRSVSWNTGNTIYF	TGTGCCAGTCGCTCGGTGTCCTGGAATACTGGAAACACCATATATTTT
TRBJ1-1	TRBV2	many	-	CAGRDRNTEAFF	TGTGCCGGAAGGGATAGGAACACTGAAGCTTTCTTT
TRBJ2-1	TRBV9	many	-	CASSDPEGGNEQFF	TGTGCCAGCAGCGATCCAGAGGGTGGGAATGAGCAGTTCTTC
TRBJ2-6	TRBV28	many	-	CASSRKRSSGANVLTF	TGTGCCAGCAGCAGGAAGAGGAGCTCTGGGGCCAACGTCCTGACTTTC
TRBJ2-7	TRBV5-1	many	TRBD1	CASSLALQGSYEQYF	TGCGCCAGCAGCTTGGCCTTACAGGGGTCCTACGAGCAGTACTTC
TRBJ1-2	TRBV11-2	-	-	CASSLPTVWYGYTF	TGTGCCAGCAGCCTCCCTACAGTGTGGTATGGCTACACCTTC
TRBJ2-1	TRBV7-2	-	-	CASSPSAGSYNVQFF	TGTGCCAGCAGCCCCTCCGCTGGGTCCTACAATGTGCAGTTCTTC
TRBJ1-5	TRBV28	-	-	CASSGARGTYQPQHF	TGTGCCAGCAGTGGGGCGCGAGGCACTTATCAGCCCCAGCATTTT
TRBJ1-4	TRBV18	many	-	CASSEQNEKLFF	TGTGCCAGCTCGGAACAGAATGAAAAACTGTTTTTT
TRBJ1-5	TRBV27	many	TRBD1	CASSSLDRGGNQPQHF	TGTGCCAGCAGTTCCCTGGACAGGGGGGGCAATCAGCCCCAGCATTTT
TRBJ1-5	TRBV5-1	many	TRBD1	CASSLVAGGGQPQHF	TGCGCCAGCAGCTTGGTGGCAGGGGGAGGTCAGCCCCAGCATTTT
TRBJ2-6	TRBV5-1	-	-	CARSLAGTGANVLTF	TGCGCCAGAAGCTTGGCTGGGACTGGGGCCAACGTCCTTACTTTC
TRBJ2-1	TRBV5-1	-	TRBD2	CASSQSGGPYNEQFF	TGCGCCAGCAGCCAGAGCGGGGGACCCTACAATGAGCAGTTCTTC
TRBJ2-7	TRBV28	medium-sized	-	CASLGSAYRSYEQYF	TGTGCCAGCTTGGGGTCTGCTTACAGGTCCTACGAGCAGTACTTC
TRBJ1-1	TRBV11-2	many	-	CASSLDKGLNTEAFF	TGTGCCAGCAGCTTAGATAAGGGCCTGAACACTGAAGCTTTCTTT
TRBJ1-2	TRBV20-1	many	TRBD1	CSAGDRGARGYTF	TGCAGTGCTGGAGACAGGGGAGCAAGAGGCTACACCTTC
TRBJ1-3	TRBV10-3	many	-	CAISEGGNTIYF	TGTGCCATCAGTGAAGGGGGAAACACCATATATTTT
TRBJ2-5	TRBV20-1	-	TRBD2	CSATGSLAEGETQYF	TGCAGTGCTACCGGTAGTCTAGCGGAGGGAGAGACCCAGTACTTC
TRBJ2-3	TRBV7-3	-	TRBD1	CASSLWSDRGADTQYF	TGTGCCAGCAGCTTATGGTCGGACAGGGGTGCAGATACGCAGTATTTT
TRBJ2-7	TRBV9	many	-	CASSVGPRGSQYEQYF	TGTGCCAGCAGCGTAGGCCCGAGGGGCAGCCAATACGAGCAGTACTTC
TRBJ1-2	TRBV6-8	medium-sized	-	CASSDSHYGYTF	TGTGCCAGCAGCGACAGCCACTATGGCTACACCTTC
TRBJ2-7	TRBV5-1	many	-	CASSFGGSLYEQYF	TGCGCCAGCAGCTTTGGGGGATCCCTCTACGAGCAGTACTTC
TRBJ2-7	TRBV4-1	many	TRBD1	CASSQEGQLNEQYF	TGCGCCAGCAGCCAAGAGGGACAGCTCAACGAGCAGTACTTC
TRBJ1-2	TRBV7-2	many	-	CASSIDPLSGGYTF	TGTGCCAGCAGTATAGATCCCCTCTCTGGTGGCTACACCTTC
TRBJ2-5	TRBV20-1	many	-	CSARDPRTTHLETQYF	TGCAGTGCTAGAGATCCCCGGACCACACACCTAGAGACCCAGTACTTC
TRBJ1-1	TRBV27	many	-	CASSSEGGVEAFF	TGTGCCAGCAGTTCAGAAGGGGGAGTTGAAGCTTTCTTT
TRBJ2-1	TRBV5-1	medium-sized	-	CASSLDDNEQFF	TGCGCCAGCAGCTTGGACGACAATGAGCAGTTCTTC
TRBJ2-5	TRBV20-1	many	TRBD2	CSAKEDGAGGPDF	TGCAGTGCTAAGGAAGACGGAGCGGGAGGCCCAGACTTC
TRBJ2-1	TRBV2	many	-	CASMSASQVYNEQFF	TGTGCCAGCATGTCGGCCTCGCAGGTATACAATGAGCAGTTCTTC
TRBJ2-1	TRBV15	many	-	CATGQTFYNEQFF	TGTGCCACCGGACAGACCTTTTACAATGAGCAGTTCTTC
TRBJ2-3	TRBV11-2	medium-sized	-	CASSRELADTQYF	TGTGCCAGCAGCCGAGAACTGGCCGATACGCAGTATTTT
TRBJ1-5	TRBV28	-	TRBD1	CSSSRWTGGNQPQHF	TGTTCCAGCAGTCGCTGGACAGGGGGCAATCAGCCCCAGCATTTT
TRBJ2-7	TRBV5-6	many	-	CASSSAQASQQYF	TGTGCCAGCAGCTCGGCCCAAGCTTCCCAGCAGTACTTC
TRBJ1-6	TRBV20-1	-	-	CSTQDTLNSPLHF	TGCAGTACACAGGACACCCTTAATTCACCCCTCCACTTT
TRBJ1-2	TRBV30	many	TRBD1	CAWGAGGGYTF	TGTGCCTGGGGCGCAGGGGGCGGCTACACCTTC
TRBJ2-2	TRBV18	many	-	CASPGEGLLTGELFF	TGTGCCAGCCCAGGGGAAGGCTTGTTGACCGGGGAGCTGTTTTTT
TRBJ2-7	TRBV30	many	-	CAWSPQGYEQYF	TGTGCCTGGAGTCCCCAGGGGTACGAGCAGTACTTC
TRBJ1-6	TRBV19	medium-sized	TRBD1	CASTVEGANSPLHF	TGTGCCAGCACCGTTGAGGGGGCGAATTCACCCCTCCACTTT
TRBJ2-2	TRBV6-8	medium-sized	-	CASRITAHTGELFF	TGTGCCAGCAGAATAACAGCACACACCGGGGAGCTGTTTTTT
TRBJ2-7	TRBV6-1	-	-	CASNSSYEQYF	TGTGCCAGCAACTCCTCCTACGAGCAGTACTTC
TRBJ2-2	TRBV25-1	many	-	CASRAGPGELFF	TGTGCCAGCAGGGCGGGTCCCGGGGAGCTGTTTTTT
TRBJ1-2	TRBV6-2/TRBV6-3	-	TRBD1	CTSSERQGVYGYTF	TGTACCAGCAGTGAGAGACAGGGGGTTTATGGCTACACATTC
TRBJ1-2	TRBV20-1	many	-	CSATGGVRRGYTF	TGCAGTGCCACGGGGGGGGTGCGACGGGGCTACACCTTC
TRBJ2-3	TRBV7-2	many	-	CASSLLGWPTDTQYF	TGTGCCAGCAGCTTATTGGGTTGGCCCACAGATACGCAGTATTTT
TRBJ2-7	TRBV5-4	many	-	CASSLADSAYEQYF	TGTGCCAGCAGCTTGGCGGACTCAGCCTACGAGCAGTACTTC
TRBJ1-2	TRBV7-8	many	TRBD1	CASSLGQGGYTF	TGTGCCAGCAGCTTAGGACAGGGTGGCTACACCTTC